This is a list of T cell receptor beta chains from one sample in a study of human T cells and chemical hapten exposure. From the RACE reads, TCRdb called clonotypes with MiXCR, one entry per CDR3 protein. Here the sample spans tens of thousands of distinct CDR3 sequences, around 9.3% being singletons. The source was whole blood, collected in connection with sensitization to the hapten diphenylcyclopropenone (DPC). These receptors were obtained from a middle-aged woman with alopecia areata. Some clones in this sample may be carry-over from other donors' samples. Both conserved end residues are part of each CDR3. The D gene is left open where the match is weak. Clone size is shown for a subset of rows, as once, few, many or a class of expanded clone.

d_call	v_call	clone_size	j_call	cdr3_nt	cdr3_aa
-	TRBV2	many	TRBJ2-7	TGTGCCAGCAGTGGGGGGGCCGAAGGCCCCGAGCAGTACTTC	CASSGGAEGPEQYF
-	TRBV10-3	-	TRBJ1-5	TGTGCCATCAGTTCAGGGGTCCAGCCCCAGCATTTT	CAISSGVQPQHF
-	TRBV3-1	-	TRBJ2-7	TGTGCCAGCAGCGCACGGGGGACCTCCTACGAGCAGTACTTC	CASSARGTSYEQYF
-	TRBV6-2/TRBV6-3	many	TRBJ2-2	TGTGCCAGCACCTGGAGCGGTGGGTCAGGGGAGCTGTTTTTT	CASTWSGGSGELFF
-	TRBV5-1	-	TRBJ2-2	TGCGCCAGCAGCTCGGACACTTCGACCGGGGAGCTGTTTTTT	CASSSDTSTGELFF
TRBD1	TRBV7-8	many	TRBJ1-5	TGTGCCAGCAGTCCTAGATCCGGGCAGGGGGCGCCCAGCAATCAGCCCCAGCATTTT	CASSPRSGQGAPSNQPQHF
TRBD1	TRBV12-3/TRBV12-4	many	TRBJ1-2	TGTGCCAGCAGCGGTAGGACAGGGCAAGGCTACACCTTC	CASSGRTGQGYTF
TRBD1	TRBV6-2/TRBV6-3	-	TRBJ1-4	TGTGCCAGCAGATCGGGACAGGTTCTGACTAATGAAAAACTGTTTTTT	CASRSGQVLTNEKLFF
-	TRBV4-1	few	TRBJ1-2	TGCGCCAGCAGCCAAGATTGGGCAGGGCGGTTCCTTGGCTACACCTTC	CASSQDWAGRFLGYTF
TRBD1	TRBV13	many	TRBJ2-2	TGTGCCAGCAGCTTGTGGACAGGGACAAACACCGGGGAGCTGTTTTTT	CASSLWTGTNTGELFF
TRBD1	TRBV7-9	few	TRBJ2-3	TGTGCCAGCAGCCTCGGACAGGGGGGCACAGATACGCAGTATTTT	CASSLGQGGTDTQYF
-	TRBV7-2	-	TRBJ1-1	TGTGCCAGCAGATTCCAGGGCCCTGAAGCTTTCTTT	CASRFQGPEAFF
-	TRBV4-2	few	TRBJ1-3	TGTGCCAGCAGCCAAGACACCTCTGGAAACACCATATATTTT	CASSQDTSGNTIYF
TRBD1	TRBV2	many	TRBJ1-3	TGTGCCATCGACAGGGGCGGTGGAAACACCATATATTTT	CAIDRGGGNTIYF
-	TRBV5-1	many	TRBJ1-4	TGCGCCAGCAGATGGGGCCGACAGTCAACTAATGAAAAACTGTTTTTT	CASRWGRQSTNEKLFF
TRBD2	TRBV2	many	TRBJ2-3	TGTGCCAGTCGAGCGGGGGCCTTCACAGATACGCAGTATTTT	CASRAGAFTDTQYF
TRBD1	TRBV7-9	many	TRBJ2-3	TGTGCCAGCAGCTTGACAGGGGAAAGGAAGAACCCAGATACGCAGTATTTT	CASSLTGERKNPDTQYF
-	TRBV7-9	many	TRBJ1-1	TGTGCCAGCAGCCAAGGGGGGGGAAACACTGAAGCTTTCTTT	CASSQGGGNTEAFF
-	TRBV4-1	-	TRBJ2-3	TGCGCCAGCAGCCAAGAACGAAGGAGGGATACGCAGTATTTT	CASSQERRRDTQYF
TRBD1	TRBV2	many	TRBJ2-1	TGTGCCAGCAGGGACAGGGGCCTGGATGAGCAGTTCTTC	CASRDRGLDEQFF
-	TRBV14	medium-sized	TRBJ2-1	TGTGCCAGCAGCCAACAAAACAATGAGCAGTTCTTC	CASSQQNNEQFF
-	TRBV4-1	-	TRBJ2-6	TGCGCCAGCAGCCAAGATGCTAGCTCTGGGGCCAACGTCCTGACTTTC	CASSQDASSGANVLTF
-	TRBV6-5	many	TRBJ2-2	TGTGCCAGCAGTTTAGGGTGGACCGGGGAGCTGTTTTTT	CASSLGWTGELFF
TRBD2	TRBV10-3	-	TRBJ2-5	TGTGCCATCAGTGGAACTAGCGGGGGACAAGAGACCCAGTACTTC	CAISGTSGGQETQYF
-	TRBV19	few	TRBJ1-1	TGTGCCAGTAGCCAGGGTAGAGGAACTGAAGCTTTCTTT	CASSQGRGTEAFF
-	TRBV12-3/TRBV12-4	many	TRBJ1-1	TGTGCCAGCAGTTCGATGGTGAACACTGAAGCTTTCTTT	CASSSMVNTEAFF
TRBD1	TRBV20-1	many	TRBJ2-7	TGCAGTGCTAGAGATAAAGGACAGGGCCCCTACGAGCAGTACTTC	CSARDKGQGPYEQYF
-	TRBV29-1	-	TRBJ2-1	TGCAGCTTTTGGTACAATGAGCAGTTCTTC	CSFWYNEQFF
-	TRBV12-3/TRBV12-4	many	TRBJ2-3	TGTGCCAGCAGTTTAGAAGCGAATACGCAGTATTTT	CASSLEANTQYF
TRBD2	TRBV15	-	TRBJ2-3	TGTGCCACCAGCGCTAGCGGGGGGACCACAGATACGCAGTATTTT	CATSASGGTTDTQYF
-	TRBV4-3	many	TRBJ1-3	TGCGCCAGCAGCCAAGATGACGGACGCGGAAACACCATATATTTT	CASSQDDGRGNTIYF
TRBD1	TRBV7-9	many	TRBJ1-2	TGTGCCAGCAGCTGGACAGGGGATTATGGCTACACCTTC	CASSWTGDYGYTF
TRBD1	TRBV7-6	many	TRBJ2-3	TGTGCCAGCAGCTTAGGACAGGGCCGCGGGACAGATACGCAGTATTTT	CASSLGQGRGTDTQYF
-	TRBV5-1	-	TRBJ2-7	TGCGCCAGCAGCCACCGGGACATCTCCTACGAGCAGTACTTC	CASSHRDISYEQYF
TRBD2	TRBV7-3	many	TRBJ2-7	TGTGCCAGCAGCTTAATCCCGGGACTAGCGGGAAATTCCTACGAGCAGTACTTC	CASSLIPGLAGNSYEQYF
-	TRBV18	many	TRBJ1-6	TGTGCCAGCTCACCACCGGCAGGTAGAAGTTCACCCCTCCACTTT	CASSPPAGRSSPLHF
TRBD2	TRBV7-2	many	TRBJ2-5	TGTGCCAGCAGCGCGCGGACTAGCGGGGTGTTGAAGACCCAGTACTTC	CASSARTSGVLKTQYF
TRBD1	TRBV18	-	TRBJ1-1	TGTGCCAGCTCACCGGACAGGAAGAACACTGAAGCTTTCTTT	CASSPDRKNTEAFF
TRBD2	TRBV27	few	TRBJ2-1	TGTGCCAGCAGTGACGGACTAGCGGGGGGCCTGTCCTACTATGATGCTGAGCAGTTCTTC	CASSDGLAGGLSYYDAEQFF
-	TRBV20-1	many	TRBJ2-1	TGCAGTGCCGACCGGTCGTACAATGAGCAGTTCTTC	CSADRSYNEQFF
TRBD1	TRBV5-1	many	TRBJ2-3	TGCGCCAGCAGCCAGGGACAGGGAGTTGGTACGCAGTATTTT	CASSQGQGVGTQYF
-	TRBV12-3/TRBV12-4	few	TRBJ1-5	TGTGCCAGCTCGAGGTCGGAGAAACAGCCCCAGCATTTT	CASSRSEKQPQHF